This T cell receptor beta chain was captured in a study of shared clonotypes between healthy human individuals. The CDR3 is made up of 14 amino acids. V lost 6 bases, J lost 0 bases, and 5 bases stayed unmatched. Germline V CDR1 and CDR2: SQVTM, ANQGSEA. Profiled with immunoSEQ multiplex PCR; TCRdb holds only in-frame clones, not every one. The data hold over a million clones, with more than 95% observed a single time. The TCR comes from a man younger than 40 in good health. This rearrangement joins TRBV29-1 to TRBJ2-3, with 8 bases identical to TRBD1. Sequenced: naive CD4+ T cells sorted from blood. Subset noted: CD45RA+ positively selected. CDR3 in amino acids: CSVVGQGSTDTQYF. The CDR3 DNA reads TGCAGCGTGGTCGGACAGGGAAGCACAGATACGCAGTATTTT.